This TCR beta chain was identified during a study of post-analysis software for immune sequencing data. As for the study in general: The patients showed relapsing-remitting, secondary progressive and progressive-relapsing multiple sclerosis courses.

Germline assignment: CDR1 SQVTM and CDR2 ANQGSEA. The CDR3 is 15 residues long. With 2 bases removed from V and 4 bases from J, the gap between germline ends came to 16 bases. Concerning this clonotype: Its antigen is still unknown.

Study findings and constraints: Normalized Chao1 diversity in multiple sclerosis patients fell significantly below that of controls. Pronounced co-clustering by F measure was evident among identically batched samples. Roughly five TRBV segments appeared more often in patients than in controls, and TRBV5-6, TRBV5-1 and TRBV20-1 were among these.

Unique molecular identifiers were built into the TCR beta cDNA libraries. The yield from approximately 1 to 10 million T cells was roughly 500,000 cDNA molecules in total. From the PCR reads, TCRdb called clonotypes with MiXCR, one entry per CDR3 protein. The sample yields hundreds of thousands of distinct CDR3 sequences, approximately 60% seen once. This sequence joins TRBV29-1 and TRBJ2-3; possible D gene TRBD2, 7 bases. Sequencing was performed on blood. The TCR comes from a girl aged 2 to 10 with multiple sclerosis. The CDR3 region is CSVEPRGAEADTQYF. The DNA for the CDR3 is TGCAGCGTTGAACCCCGGGGGGCAGAGGCAGATACGCAGTATTTT.